The present entry profiles one T cell receptor beta chain with its context. Its cognate antigen has yet to be identified. Per-nucleotide qualities are absent, and no much larger clonotype sits a single base away. At the junction V is shortened by 0 bases and J by 6 bases; bases outside the gene matches: 5. The germline V gene (reference sequence) sets CDR1 to SGHNT and CDR2 to YYREEE. Counted from cysteine to phenylalanine, this CDR3 has 14 amino acids. Kept here is only the CDR3 DNA, which spans 42 bases and is read in frame from base 1. The CDR3 regions of human TCRbeta chains were analyzed by immunosequencing. The authors' pipeline ran thus. TCRs in the repertoires were matched against a reference library of SARS-CoV-2-specific TCRs that had been generated with the MIRA antigen-specificity platform. Breadth was defined as the fraction of unique TCRs that were SARS-CoV-2-associated. Depth was defined as the fraction of total T cells that were SARS-CoV-2-associated. Using the MIRA data, each spike-specific TCR was assigned both to the spike region to which the TCR was reactive and to a CD4 or CD8 class. Log10-transformed breadth and depth values were compared by one-way ANOVA with Sidak's multiple comparisons tests. The table was pulled from immuneACCESS by TCRdb, which kept in-frame rearrangements only. Such tables lose some clones; where checked, under half of the loss comes from unresolved V genes, and the rest has no known cause. The D gene and trimming were derived from the DNA, and the V and J assignments and clone size from that table. This sample holds 77,000 or so clones; 90% to 95% were observed only once. Around 7.1% of the sample comes from the top ten.

The data are from a study of T cell responses to AZD1222 COVID-19 vaccine (TCRdb year 2021). Some background on the complete study: TCR sequencing covered over 230 trial participants: 200 to 210 given two doses of AZD1222 and approximately 26 given two doses of MenACWY control vaccine. Trial participants were enrolled by age into subgroups of 18-55, 56-69 and 70-plus years, and roughly 150, 30 and 60 TCR-sequenced participants, respectively, were included in these subgroups. On the study overall, not on this receptor specifically: Because no samples from the day 14 peak response were available, repertoires could be characterized only after the peak T cell response. After two AZD1222 doses, spike-specific TCR breadth and depth were significantly higher than at day 0 and than in MenACWY recipients. In the small 56-69-year group, the increase in depth fell short of significance, most likely because of low power. Participants were mostly white British and included more females than males, and it was suggested by the authors that clonal diversity may have been underestimated. Conclusions about previously exposed vaccinees are limited, since just six AZD1222 recipients were seropositive for SARS-CoV-2 at baseline. The vaccine-associated CD4 TCRs covered the entire spike protein, and the dominant responses fell in regions 160-218 and 743-854. Reportedly, close to half of the unique spike-specific TCRs recognized epitopes lying outside the regions that are mutated in the B.1.351 and B.1.1.7 variants.

The time point tag for this specimen amounts to: baseline before first vaccination. The treatment or condition label on this specimen signifies: meningococcal conjugate vaccine given as trial control. The vaccinee samples were drawn from two UK trials, COV001 and COV002, one of which was a single-blind randomized controlled phase 2/3 trial testing AZD1222 (ChAdOx1 nCoV-19) in healthy adults. For TCRbeta chain sequencing, PBMC samples from trial participants were taken at day 0 and at day 28 after the second dose. The source of this sequence is an adult in good health. The material sequenced was peripheral blood, taken on day 0 of MenACWY control vaccination. The chain links TRBV5-4 with TRBJ1-1; TRBD1 matches 7 bases in the middle. The CDR3 region reads CASSLDYRGPEAFF. The sequence in DNA is TGTGCCAGCAGCTTGGATTACAGGGGCCCTGAAGCTTTCTTT.